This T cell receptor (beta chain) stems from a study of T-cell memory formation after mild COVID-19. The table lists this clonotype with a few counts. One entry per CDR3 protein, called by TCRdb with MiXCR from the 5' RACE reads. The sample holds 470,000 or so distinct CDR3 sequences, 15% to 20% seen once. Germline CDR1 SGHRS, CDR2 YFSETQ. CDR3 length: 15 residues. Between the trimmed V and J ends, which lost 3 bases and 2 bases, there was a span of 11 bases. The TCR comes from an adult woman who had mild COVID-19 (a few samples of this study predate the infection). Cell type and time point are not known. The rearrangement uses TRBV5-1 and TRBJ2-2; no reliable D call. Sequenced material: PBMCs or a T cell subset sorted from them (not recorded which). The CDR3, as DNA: TGCGCCAGCAGCTCCAGGACGGGTAACACCGGGGAGCTGTTTTTT. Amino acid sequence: CASSSRTGNTGELFF.